This TCR beta chain came from a study of shared clonotypes between healthy human individuals. Assay: immunoSEQ multiplex PCR; the TCRdb copy retains only in-frame clones and omits some. The table includes about 2,100,000 clones, roughly 91% detected once. Findings of the study overall: A limitation of the genetic and exposure-history diversity represented arose from few donors.

The CDR3 runs to 15 residues. V lost 4 bases and J lost 4, with 17 bases in between. CDR1 is LGHNA and CDR2 is YSLEER in the germline V gene. The naive CD8 subset, CD45RO-negative cells positively selected for CCR7, excluded terminally differentiated effector memory CD45RA+ cells. Comment on this clone: The antigen is unknown.

This sequence joins TRBV4-3 and TRBJ2-7, with D possibly being TRBD2 (5 bases). Input material: naive CD8+ T cells from PBMCs. The receptor comes from a man younger than 35 in good health. Some clones in this sample may be carry-over from other donors' samples. This chain's CDR3 is CASSPSRTGRYEQYF. The CDR3 DNA reads TGCGCCAGCAGCCCTTCACGGACTGGCCGTTACGAGCAGTACTTC.